This TCR beta chain was recorded in a study of CD8+CD57+ T cells in acquired aplastic anemia. V dropped 3 bases and J dropped 14; count of bases not matched to a gene: 9. Germline-derived CDR1 and CDR2 are SGHTA and FQGNSA. This CDR3 comprises 12 residues. The TCR beta profiling, which covered VDJ combination and CDR3 sequence, was carried out using genomic DNA as the template. TCRdb re-called the reads through MiXCR, storing one row per CDR3 protein. The repertoire holds just over 400,000 distinct CDR3 sequences, 55% to 75% seen once, with 3% to 5% in the top ten. This rearrangement joins TRBV7-2 to TRBJ2-5; 7 nucleotides agree with TRBD1. Material for sequencing was sorted CD4+, CD8+, or CD8+CD57+ T cells (not recorded which) from PBMCs. This TCR was sampled from a human donor in good health, serving as a control. CDR3 loop: CASSLAQGSNYF. The CDR3 coding sequence is TGTGCCAGCAGCTTGGCACAGGGGTCTAACTACTTC.